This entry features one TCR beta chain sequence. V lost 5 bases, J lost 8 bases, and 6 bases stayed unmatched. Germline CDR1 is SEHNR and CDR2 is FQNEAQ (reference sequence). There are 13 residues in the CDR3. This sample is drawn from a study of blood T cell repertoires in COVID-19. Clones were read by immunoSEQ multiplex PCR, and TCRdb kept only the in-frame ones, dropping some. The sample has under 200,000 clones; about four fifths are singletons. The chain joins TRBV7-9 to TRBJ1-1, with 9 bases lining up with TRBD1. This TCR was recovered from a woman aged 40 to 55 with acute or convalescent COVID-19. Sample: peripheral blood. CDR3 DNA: TGTGCCAGCAGCGCCGGACAGGGGACCGAAGCTTTCTTT. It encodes CASSAGQGTEAFF.